These 32 T cell receptor beta chains came from one sample sequenced in a study of T cell changes during pregnancy in multiple sclerosis. The table came from immunoSEQ multiplex PCR; TCRdb's copy has only in-frame clones and leaves some out. The sample contains 45,000 to 50,000 clones, about 91% of which appear only once. Sequencing was performed on CD4+ T cells from peripheral blood mononuclear cells, taken in the second trimester of pregnancy. These receptor sequences come from a female donor in good health, enrolled as a control in a pregnancy study.

The chain joins TRBV5-4 to TRBJ2-7; the match to TRBD1 covers 7 bases. V lost 4 bases, J lost 3 bases, and 7 bases stayed unmatched. CDR1 SGHNT and CDR2 YYREEE come from the germline V gene (reference sequence). The CDR3 consists of 14 residues. CDR3 nucleotides: TGTGCCAGCAGCGATCGGACAGGAGTCTACGAGCAGTACTTC. Its protein is CASSDRTGVYEQYF.

The genes are TRBV4-3 and TRBJ1-1; D remains unclear. Trimming stripped 0 bases from V and 3 bases from J, with 11 bases between. Germline CDR1 is LGHNA and CDR2 is YSLEER. CDR3 length: 15 amino acids. The CDR3 spells CASSQDRGFDTEAFF. DNA for the CDR3: TGCGCCAGCAGCCAAGATCGAGGGTTCGACACTGAAGCTTTCTTT.

This clone occurred once. This sequence joins TRBV14 and TRBJ1-4; D call uncertain. The CDR3 sequence is 18 residues long. Trimming took off 1 base at V and 10 bases at J, with 25 bases between the two ends. CDR1 is SGHDN, CDR2 FVKESK, per germline. The CDR3 DNA reads TGTGCCAGCAGCCAAGTACTAGGCCAGTCGGATTCTCGGGGAAAACTGTTTTTT. This encodes CASSQVLGQSDSRGKLFF. Full variable domain (missing parts from reference TRBV14 and TRBJ1-4): EAGVTQFPSHSVIEKGQTVTLRCDPISGHDNLYWYRRVMGKEIKFLLHFVKESKQDESGMPNNRFLAERTGGTYSTLKVQPAELEDSGVYFCASSQVLGQSDSRGKLFFGSGTQLSVL.

This chain links TRBV9 with TRBJ2-5, with 10 bases that match TRBD2. Germline CDR1 and CDR2: SGDLS and YYNGEE. This CDR3 is built from 15 residues. The J segment lost 2 bases and the V segment lost 1 base, leaving 2 bases of the junction unmatched. This CDR3 reads CASSVLAGVQETQYF. The CDR3 nucleotides read TGTGCCAGCAGCGTACTAGCGGGGGTGCAAGAGACCCAGTACTTC.

The genes are TRBV19 and TRBJ1-4; 7 positions match TRBD1. The CDR3 consists of 16 residues. The ends lost 5 bases at V and 7 bases at J; junction bases unmatched: 13. Germline V gene data show CDR1 as LNHDA and CDR2 as SQIVND (reference sequence). CDR3 coding DNA: TGTGCCAGTAGTTCGCCAGGACAGGCTAACGCTGAAAAACTGTTTTTT. This encodes CASSSPGQANAEKLFF.

This chain joins TRBV27 and TRBJ1-5; maybe TRBD1 (5 bases). CDR3 length equals 20 residues. Trimming stripped 3 bases from V and 2 bases from J, with 26 bases between. The V gene's germline CDR1 is MNHEY and CDR2 SMNVEV (reference sequence). In DNA, the CDR3 is TGTGCCAGCAGTTTTGGTAGGCGCCAGGGTGCAGCCTGGGGCAATCAGCCCCAGCATTTT. It yields the protein CASSFGRRQGAAWGNQPQHF.

This chain uses TRBV10-3 with TRBJ1-2; weak D call: TRBD1 (6 bases). Germline values: CDR1 ENHRY, CDR2 SYGVKD. The CDR3 has 13 residues. Trimming removed 4 bases at V and 6 bases at J, with 12 bases between. The CDR3 loop is CAISGRQVDGYTF. The CDR3 DNA reads as TGTGCCATCAGTGGAAGACAGGTAGATGGCTACACCTTC.

The gene calls are TRBV6-6 and TRBJ1-2, with 7 bases identical to TRBD1. Germline V CDR1 and CDR2: MNHNY, SVGAGI (reference sequence). After removal of 2 bases from V and 8 bases from J, the junction contained 8 bases not matched to a gene. The CDR3 covers 14 residues. The CDR3 region has the DNA TGTGCCAGCAGTTACCACGACAGGGTTGGGGGCTACACCTTC. Translating gives CASSYHDRVGGYTF.

V and J are TRBV6-6 and TRBJ1-2, with TRBD1 as a possible D gene (5 bases). CDR3 length: 15 amino acids. V was cut by 1 base and J by 0 bases, with 9 bases left in between. Per germline, CDR1 MNHNY and CDR2 SVGAGI (reference sequence). The CDR3 protein is CASSYLTAANYGYTF. The CDR3 DNA follows: TGTGCCAGCAGTTACTTGACAGCAGCTAACTATGGCTACACCTTC.

The V and J genes are TRBV25-1 and TRBJ1-1; no clear D. The ends were cut back, 2 bases at V and 6 bases at J, with 7 bases in the middle. Germline lookup yields CDR1 MGHDK and CDR2 SYGVNS. CDR3 length: 12 residues. CDR3 sequence (DNA): TGTGCCAGCAGTGAACCCGCGGCTGAAGCTTTCTTT. This encodes CASSEPAAEAFF.

The chain employs TRBV5-4 and TRBJ1-6, with D possibly TRBD1 on 6 matching bases. Germline V CDR1 and CDR2: SGHNT, YYREEE (reference sequence). This CDR3 region has 14 residues. Trimming removed 4 bases at V and 8 bases at J, with 13 bases between. DNA for the CDR3: TGTGCCAGCAGCCCGAATAGACAGGATTCACCCCTCCACTTT. It specifies CASSPNRQDSPLHF.

V and J are TRBV10-3 and TRBJ1-6; D is undetermined. The V and J ends lost 5 bases and 6 bases respectively, with 5 bases between them. Germline values: CDR1 ENHRY, CDR2 SYGVKD. This CDR3 is built from 12 residues. CDR3 sequence reads: CAISRGNSPLHF. DNA for the CDR3: TGTGCCATCAGTCGGGGTAATTCACCCCTCCACTTT.

This clone was counted between two and nine times. The V call is TRBV6-6, the J call TRBJ1-5, with 9 bases fitting TRBD1. Losses at the gene ends were 7 bases for V and 6 bases for J; bases not matched to a gene: 10. Germline values: CDR1 MNHNY, CDR2 SVGAGI (reference sequence). The CDR3 consists of 15 residues. The CDR3 protein is CASTKGQGLSQPQHF. The CDR3 DNA is TGTGCCAGCACGAAAGGACAGGGGTTAAGTCAGCCCCAGCATTTT.

This sequence joins TRBV27 and TRBJ2-1; 9 bases agree with TRBD2. V was pared by 6 bases and J by 5 bases, with 5 bases of the junction left unmatched. The CDR3 runs 14 residues. Germline V lookup: CDR1 MNHEY, CDR2 SMNVEV (reference sequence). The CDR3 coding sequence is TGTGCCAGCAGGACTAGCGGTCCTCACAATGAGCAGTTCTTC. Translated: CASRTSGPHNEQFF.

The V call is TRBV5-4, the J call TRBJ2-7, with 8 bases matching TRBD1. V was clipped by 4 bases and J by 2 bases; unmatched bases: 5. Germline CDR1 and CDR2: SGHNT and YYREEE (reference sequence). The CDR3 spans 14 residues. CDR3 amino acids: CASSRTGPTYEQYF. The DNA of the CDR3 is TGTGCCAGCAGCCGGACAGGGCCAACCTACGAGCAGTACTTC. The full variable domain, in which reference TRBV5-4 and TRBJ2-7 provide the parts outside the CDR3, is ETGVTQSPTHLIKTRGQQVTLRCSSQSGHNTVSWYQQALGQGPQFIFQYYREEENGRGNFPPRFSGLQFPNYSSELNVNALELDDSALYLCASSRTGPTYEQYFGPGTRLTVT.

The V gene is TRBV2, the J gene TRBJ1-2, with D uncertain. The CDR3 has 13 residues. The germline gives CDR1 SNHLY, CDR2 FYNNEI. V lost 5 bases and J 4 bases, leaving 11 bases between the germline ends. CDR3 loop: CASSIADSYGYTF. The CDR3 DNA sequence: TGTGCCAGCAGTATTGCGGATTCCTATGGCTACACCTTC.

The gene calls are TRBV5-1 and TRBJ2-1, with 8 bases lining up with TRBD1. V lost 4 bases to trimming and J lost 7 bases; unmatched junction nucleotides: 7. The CDR3 spans 14 residues. Germline V lookup: CDR1 SGHRS, CDR2 YFSETQ. The CDR3 loop reads CASSVSGTGNEQFF. The CDR3 region has the DNA TGCGCCAGCAGCGTTTCCGGGACAGGTAATGAGCAGTTCTTC.

The chain combines TRBV2 with TRBJ2-1; TRBD2 agrees at 7 bases. This CDR3 comprises 15 residues. The trim removed 6 bases at V and 0 bases at J, leaving 5 bases unmatched. Germline V CDR1 and CDR2: SNHLY, FYNNEI. CDR3 DNA sequence: TGTGCCAGCAGCTTGGGGGGGGGCTCCTACAATGAGCAGTTCTTC. Protein product: CASSLGGGSYNEQFF.

The CDR3 is CASSGEGVLETQYF. The DNA of the CDR3 is TGTGCCAGCAGTGGGGAAGGGGTCCTGGAGACCCAGTACTTC. This rearrangement joins TRBV2 to TRBJ2-5; a weak D match, TRBD1 (5 bases). V was cut by 4 bases and J by 5 bases, with 14 bases left in between. The germline V gene encodes CDR1 SNHLY and CDR2 FYNNEI. The CDR3 runs 14 residues.

This chain uses TRBV19 with TRBJ1-2, with D possibly TRBD1 on 5 matching bases. V dropped 10 bases and J dropped 3 bases, with 21 bases sitting between them. The germline gives CDR1 LNHDA, CDR2 SQIVND (reference sequence). There are 15 residues in the CDR3. The CDR3: CAITAGEGPYYGYTF. The CDR3 nucleotides are TGTGCCATCACGGCGGGGGAGGGGCCCTACTATGGCTACACCTTC. Full variable domain (outside the CDR3, taken from reference TRBV19 and TRBJ1-2): DGGITQSPKYLFRKEGQNVTLSCEQNLNHDAMYWYRQDPGQGLRLIYYSQIVNDFQKGDIAEGYSVSREKKESFPLTVTSAQKNPTAFYLCAITAGEGPYYGYTFGSGTRLTVV.

V and J are TRBV13 and TRBJ1-1; D perhaps matches TRBD1 (5 bases). This CDR3 contains 20 residues. The V gene's germline CDR1 is PRHDT and CDR2 FYEKMQ (reference sequence). Trimming shortened V by 1 base and J by 0 bases, and 24 bases separated the two germline ends. CDR3 loop: CASSLVSYGSRGDMNTEAFF. The DNA of the CDR3 is TGTGCCAGCAGCTTAGTATCGTATGGGTCAAGGGGCGATATGAACACTGAAGCTTTCTTT.

V usage is TRBV5-4 and J usage is TRBJ1-2, with 7 bases lining up with TRBD1. V was pared by 3 bases and J by 2 bases, with 7 bases of the junction left unmatched. The CDR3 has 15 amino acids. CDR1 and CDR2 (germline): SGHNT, YYREEE (reference sequence). CDR3 amino acids: CASSSPGQLNYGYTF. CDR3 in DNA: TGTGCCAGCAGCTCCCCGGGACAGCTAAACTATGGCTACACCTTC. The full variable domain, with the rest looked up from reference TRBV5-4 and TRBJ1-2, is ETGVTQSPTHLIKTRGQQVTLRCSSQSGHNTVSWYQQALGQGPQFIFQYYREEENGRGNFPPRFSGLQFPNYSSELNVNALELDDSALYLCASSSPGQLNYGYTFGSGTRLTVV.

V usage is TRBV5-1 and J usage is TRBJ2-1, with TRBD2 matching over 8 bases. Germline V gives CDR1 SGHRS, CDR2 YFSETQ. The CDR3 loop spans 15 amino acids. With 6 bases clipped from V and 6 bases from J, the junction kept 11 bases outside the gene matches. The CDR3 DNA is TGCGCCAGCAAGAAGAGCGGGGGAGGTGTCAATGAGCAGTTCTTC. It codes for CASKKSGGGVNEQFF.

In DNA, the CDR3 is TGTGCCAGCAGCCAGCCCCAGGATAGAGGGGAGACCCAGTACTTC. Amino acid sequence: CASSQPQDRGETQYF. The genes are TRBV4-2 and TRBJ2-5; a possible D gene is TRBD2 (5 bases). Germline loops: CDR1 LGHNA, CDR2 YNFKEQ. The CDR3 spans 15 residues. V lost 3 bases, J lost 5 bases, and 16 bases lay in between.

The chain recombines TRBV5-4 with TRBJ2-5; 10 nucleotides align to TRBD1. J gave up 5 bases and V 3 bases, and 10 bases lay outside the gene matches. Per the germline V gene, CDR1 is SGHNT and CDR2 is YYREEE (reference sequence). The CDR3 sequence is 16 residues long. The chain's CDR3 is CASSSMQTGGIETQYF. For the CDR3, the DNA is TGTGCCAGCAGCTCCATGCAGACAGGGGGCATCGAGACCCAGTACTTC.

The V gene is TRBV6-5, the J gene TRBJ2-3; 7 bases are a match to TRBD1. V lost 7 bases to trimming and J lost 5 bases; unmatched junction nucleotides: 9. The CDR3 spans 14 residues. CDR1 and CDR2 from the germline V gene are MNHEY and SVGAGI. The CDR3 reads CASKHRGSIDTQYF. CDR3 DNA sequence: TGTGCCAGCAAACACAGGGGTTCAATAGATACGCAGTATTTT.

The rearrangement links TRBV30 to TRBJ1-2; TRBD1 might be the D (5 bases). CDR1 and CDR2 (germline): GTSNPN, SVGIG (reference sequence). V shed 0 bases and J shed 0 bases, with 17 bases lying between them. There are 17 residues in the CDR3. The CDR3 region is CAWSVILQANSNYGYTF. The CDR3 DNA reads TGTGCCTGGAGTGTGATTTTACAGGCCAACTCTAACTATGGCTACACCTTC. Full variable domain (rest looked up from reference TRBV30 and TRBJ1-2): SQTIHQWPATLVQPVGSPLSLECTVEGTSNPNLYWYRQAAGRGLQLLFYSVGIGQISSEVPQNLSASRPQDRQFILSSKKLLLSDSGFYLCAWSVILQANSNYGYTFGSGTRLTVV.

This CDR3 is CASSILRGNYGYTF. Written as DNA, the CDR3 is TGTGCCAGTAGTATATTAAGGGGAAACTATGGCTACACCTTC. The chain has TRBV19 and TRBJ1-2, with D tentatively TRBD1 (5 bases). The CDR3 is 14 amino acids. V shed 2 bases and J shed 2 bases, with 9 bases lying between them. Germline CDR1 LNHDA, CDR2 SQIVND (reference sequence). Full variable domain (remainder filled in from reference TRBV19 and TRBJ1-2): DGGITQSPKYLFRKEGQNVTLSCEQNLNHDAMYWYRQDPGQGLRLIYYSQIVNDFQKGDIAEGYSVSREKKESFPLTVTSAQKNPTAFYLCASSILRGNYGYTFGSGTRLTVV.

This clone was counted between two and nine times. V usage is TRBV5-1 and J usage is TRBJ1-1, with a tentative D call TRBD1 (6 bases). CDR1 is SGHRS, CDR2 YFSETQ, per germline. V was clipped by 3 bases and J by 0 bases, with 15 bases between them. The CDR3 has 16 amino acids. The CDR3 DNA sequence: TGCGCCAGCAGCTATGCACAGGGCCAATTGAACACTGAAGCTTTCTTT. Encoded protein: CASSYAQGQLNTEAFF.

The chain recombines TRBV29-1 with TRBJ1-1; D gene uncertain. V was cut by 4 bases and J by 0 bases, with 9 bases left in between. Germline values: CDR1 SQVTM, CDR2 ANQGSEA. CDR3 length: 13 residues. The CDR3 sequence: CSVGSRLNTEAFF. As DNA, the CDR3 is TGCAGCGTTGGGTCCAGATTGAACACTGAAGCTTTCTTT.

The V and J genes are TRBV10-3 and TRBJ1-6; D gene ambiguous. Looked up from germline, CDR1 is ENHRY and CDR2 is SYGVKD. The CDR3 loop spans 21 amino acids. The ends were cut back, 2 bases at V and 2 bases at J, with 25 bases in the middle. CDR3 loop: CAISEENSLTLQRTYNSPLHF. The CDR3, as DNA: TGTGCCATCAGTGAGGAGAACAGCCTCACTCTACAGCGGACCTATAATTCACCCCTCCACTTT.

The rearrangement joins TRBV27 to TRBJ1-5; D remains unclear. The CDR3 is 14 amino acids. Trimming left V 4 bases short and J 5 bases short, with 12 bases between. CDR1 is MNHEY, CDR2 SMNVEV, per germline (reference sequence). The CDR3: CASSSPTRDQPQHF. Here the CDR3 DNA reads TGTGCCAGCAGTTCCCCAACCCGGGATCAGCCCCAGCATTTT.